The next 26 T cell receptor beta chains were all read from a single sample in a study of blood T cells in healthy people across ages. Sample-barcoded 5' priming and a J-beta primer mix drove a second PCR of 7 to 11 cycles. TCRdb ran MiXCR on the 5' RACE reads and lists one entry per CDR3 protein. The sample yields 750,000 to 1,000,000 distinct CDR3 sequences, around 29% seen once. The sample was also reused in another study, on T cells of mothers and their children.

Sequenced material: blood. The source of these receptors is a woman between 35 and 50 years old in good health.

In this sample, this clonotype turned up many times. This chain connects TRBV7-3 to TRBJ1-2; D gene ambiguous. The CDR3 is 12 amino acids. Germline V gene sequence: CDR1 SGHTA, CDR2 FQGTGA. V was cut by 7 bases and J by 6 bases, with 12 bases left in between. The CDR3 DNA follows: TGTGCCAGCACCCTCTCCGGTGATGGCTACACCTTC. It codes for CASTLSGDGYTF.

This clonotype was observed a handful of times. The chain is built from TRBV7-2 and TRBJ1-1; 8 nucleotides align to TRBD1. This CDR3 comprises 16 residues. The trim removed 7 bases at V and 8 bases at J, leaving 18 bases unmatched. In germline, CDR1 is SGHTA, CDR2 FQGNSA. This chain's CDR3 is CASKEGPTGTGGEAFF. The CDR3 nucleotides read TGTGCCAGCAAGGAGGGGCCTACCGGGACAGGAGGCGAAGCTTTCTTT.

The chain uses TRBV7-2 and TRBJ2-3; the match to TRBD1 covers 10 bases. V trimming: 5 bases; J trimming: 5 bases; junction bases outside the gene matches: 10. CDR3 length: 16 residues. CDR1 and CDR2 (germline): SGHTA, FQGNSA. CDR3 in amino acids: CASSVTGTGVEDTQYF. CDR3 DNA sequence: TGTGCCAGCAGCGTTACCGGGACAGGGGTTGAAGATACGCAGTATTTT.

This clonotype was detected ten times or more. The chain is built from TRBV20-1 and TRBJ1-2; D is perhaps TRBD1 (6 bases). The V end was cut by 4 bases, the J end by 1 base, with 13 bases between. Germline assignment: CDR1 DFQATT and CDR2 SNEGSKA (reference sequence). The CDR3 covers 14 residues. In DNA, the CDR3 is TGCAGTGCTAAGGGGGGATACCTTAACTATGGCTACACCTTC. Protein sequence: CSAKGGYLNYGYTF.

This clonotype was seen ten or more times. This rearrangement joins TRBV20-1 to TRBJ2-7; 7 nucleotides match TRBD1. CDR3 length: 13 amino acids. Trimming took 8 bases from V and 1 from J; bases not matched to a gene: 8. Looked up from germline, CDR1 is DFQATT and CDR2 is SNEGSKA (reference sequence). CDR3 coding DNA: TGCAGTACCCCCGGGACAGTTTCCTACGAGCAGTACTTC. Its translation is CSTPGTVSYEQYF.

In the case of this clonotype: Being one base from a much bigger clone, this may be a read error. CDR3 coding DNA: TGTGCCAGCAGTCTTCGGTACACCGGGGAGCTGTTTTTT. Amino acids: CASSLRYTGELFF. The chain combines TRBV28 with TRBJ2-2, with no clear D. Between the trimmed V and J ends, which lost 5 bases and 3 bases, there was a span of 7 bases. Germline loops: CDR1 MDHEN, CDR2 SYDVKM. This CDR3 is 13 amino acids long.

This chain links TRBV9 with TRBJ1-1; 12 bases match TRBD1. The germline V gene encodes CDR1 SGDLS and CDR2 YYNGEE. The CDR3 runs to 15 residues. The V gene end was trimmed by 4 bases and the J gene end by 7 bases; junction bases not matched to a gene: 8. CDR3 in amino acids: CASSLGTGGGSEAFF. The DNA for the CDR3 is TGTGCCAGCAGCCTCGGGACAGGGGGCGGAAGTGAAGCTTTCTTT.

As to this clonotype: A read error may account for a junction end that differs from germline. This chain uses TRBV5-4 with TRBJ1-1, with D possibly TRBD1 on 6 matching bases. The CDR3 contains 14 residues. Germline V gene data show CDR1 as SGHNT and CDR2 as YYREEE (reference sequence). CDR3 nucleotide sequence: TGTGCCAGCAGCTCAACAGGGAGATTCACTGAAACTTTCTTT. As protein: CASSSTGRFTETFF.

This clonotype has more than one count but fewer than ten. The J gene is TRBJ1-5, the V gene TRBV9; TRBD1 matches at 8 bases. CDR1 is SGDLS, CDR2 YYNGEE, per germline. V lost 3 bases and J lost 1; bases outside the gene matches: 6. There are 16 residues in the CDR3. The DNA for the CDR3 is TGTGCCAGCAGCGCGACAGGGGATAGGAGCAATCAGCCCCAGCATTTT. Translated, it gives CASSATGDRSNQPQHF.

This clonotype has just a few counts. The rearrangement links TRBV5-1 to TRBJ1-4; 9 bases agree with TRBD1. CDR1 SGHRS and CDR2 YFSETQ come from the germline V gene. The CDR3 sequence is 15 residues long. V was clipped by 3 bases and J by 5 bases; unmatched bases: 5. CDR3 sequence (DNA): TGCGCCAGCAGCTCACAGGGGGCGGTCAATGAAAAACTGTTTTTT. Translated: CASSSQGAVNEKLFF.

CDR3 sequence (DNA): TGTGCCAGCAGCCACCCGGGACAGGGTGAGTACGAGCAGTACTTC. Translated: CASSHPGQGEYEQYF. V and J are TRBV27 and TRBJ2-4, with TRBD1 matching 9 bases. The better agreement between TRBJ2-7 and the DNA end casts doubt on the J call. Germline-derived CDR1 and CDR2 are MNHEY and SMNVEV (reference sequence). This CDR3 is 15 amino acids long.

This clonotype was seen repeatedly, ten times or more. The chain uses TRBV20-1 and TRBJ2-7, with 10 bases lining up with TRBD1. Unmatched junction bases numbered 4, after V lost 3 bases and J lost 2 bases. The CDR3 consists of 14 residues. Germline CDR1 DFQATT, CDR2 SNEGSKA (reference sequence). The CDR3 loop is CSARPGQGTYEQYF. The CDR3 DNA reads TGCAGTGCTAGGCCGGGACAGGGGACCTACGAGCAGTACTTC.

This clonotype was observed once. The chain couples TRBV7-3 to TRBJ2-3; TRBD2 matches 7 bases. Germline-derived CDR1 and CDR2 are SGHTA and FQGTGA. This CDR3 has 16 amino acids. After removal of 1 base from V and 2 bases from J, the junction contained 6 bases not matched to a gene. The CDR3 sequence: CASSLKGGGDTDTQYF. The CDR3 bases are TGTGCCAGCAGCTTAAAGGGCGGGGGAGACACAGATACGCAGTATTTT. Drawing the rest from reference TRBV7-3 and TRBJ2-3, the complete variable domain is GAGVSQTPSNKVTEKGKYVELRCDPISGHTALYWYRQSLGQGPEFLIYFQGTGAADDSGLPNDRFFAVRPEGSVSTLKIQRTERGDSAVYLCASSLKGGGDTDTQYFGPGTRLTVL.

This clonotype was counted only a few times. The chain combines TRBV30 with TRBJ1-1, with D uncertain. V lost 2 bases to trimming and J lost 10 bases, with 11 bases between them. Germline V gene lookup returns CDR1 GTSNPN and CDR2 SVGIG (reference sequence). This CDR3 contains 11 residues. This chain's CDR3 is CAWSLDLRAFF. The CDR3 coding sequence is TGTGCCTGGAGTTTAGATTTACGAGCTTTCTTT.

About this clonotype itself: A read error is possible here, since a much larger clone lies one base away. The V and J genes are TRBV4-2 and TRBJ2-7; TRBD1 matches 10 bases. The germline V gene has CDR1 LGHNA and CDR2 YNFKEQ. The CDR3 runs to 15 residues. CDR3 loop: CASSQTWDRGYERYF. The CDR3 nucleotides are TGTGCCAGCAGCCAAACGTGGGACAGGGGCTACGAGCGGTACTTC.

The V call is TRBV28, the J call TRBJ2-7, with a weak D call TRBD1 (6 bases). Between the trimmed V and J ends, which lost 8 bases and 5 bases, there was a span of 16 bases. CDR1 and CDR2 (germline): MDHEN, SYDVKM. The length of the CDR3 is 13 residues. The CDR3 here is CASLETGLNEQYF. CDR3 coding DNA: TGTGCCAGCCTAGAAACAGGGCTCAACGAGCAGTACTTC.

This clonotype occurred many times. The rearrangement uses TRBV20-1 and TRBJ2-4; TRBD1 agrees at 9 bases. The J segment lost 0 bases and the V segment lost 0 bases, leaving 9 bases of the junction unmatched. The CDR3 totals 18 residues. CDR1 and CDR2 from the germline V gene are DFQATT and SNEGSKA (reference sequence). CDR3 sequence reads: CSARDLRTGDLAKNIQYF. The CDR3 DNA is TGCAGTGCTAGAGATCTAAGGACAGGGGATTTAGCCAAAAACATTCAGTACTTC.

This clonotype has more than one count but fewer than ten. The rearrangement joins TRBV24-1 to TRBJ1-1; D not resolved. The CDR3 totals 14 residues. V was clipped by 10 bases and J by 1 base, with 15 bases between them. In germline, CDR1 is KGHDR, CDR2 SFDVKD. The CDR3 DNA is TGTGCCACGTGGGGATGGTTCGAGAACACTGAAGCTTTCTTT. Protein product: CATWGWFENTEAFF.

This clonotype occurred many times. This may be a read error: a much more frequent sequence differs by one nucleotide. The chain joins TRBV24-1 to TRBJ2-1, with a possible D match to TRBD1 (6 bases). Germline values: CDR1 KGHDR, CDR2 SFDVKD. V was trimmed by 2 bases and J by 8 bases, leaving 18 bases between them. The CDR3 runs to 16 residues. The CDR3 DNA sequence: TGTGCCACCAGTGATTCACCCCTCACAGGGTGGGATGAGCAGTTCTTC. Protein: CATSDSPLTGWDEQFF.

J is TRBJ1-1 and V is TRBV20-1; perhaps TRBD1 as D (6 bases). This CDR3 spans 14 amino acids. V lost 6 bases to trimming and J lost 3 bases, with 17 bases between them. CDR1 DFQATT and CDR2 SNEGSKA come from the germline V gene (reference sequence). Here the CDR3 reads CSARGGGVDTEAFF. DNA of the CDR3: TGCAGTGCCAGGGGAGGGGGAGTTGACACTGAAGCTTTCTTT.

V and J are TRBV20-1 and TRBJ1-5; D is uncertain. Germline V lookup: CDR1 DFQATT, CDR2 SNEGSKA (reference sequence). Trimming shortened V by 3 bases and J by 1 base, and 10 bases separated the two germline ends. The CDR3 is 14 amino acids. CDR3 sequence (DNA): TGCAGTGCTAGTCGACCAGGAAGCAATCAGCCCCAGCATTTT. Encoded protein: CSASRPGSNQPQHF.

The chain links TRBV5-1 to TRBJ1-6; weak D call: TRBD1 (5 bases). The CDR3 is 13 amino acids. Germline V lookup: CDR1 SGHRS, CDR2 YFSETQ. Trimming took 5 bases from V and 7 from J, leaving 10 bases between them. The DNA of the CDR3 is TGCGCCAGCAGGATACAGGAGAATTCACCCCTCCACTTT. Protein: CASRIQENSPLHF.

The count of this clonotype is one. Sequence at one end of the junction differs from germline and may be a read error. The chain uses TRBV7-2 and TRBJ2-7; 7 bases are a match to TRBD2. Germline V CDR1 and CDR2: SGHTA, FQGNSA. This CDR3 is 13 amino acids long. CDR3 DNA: TGTGCCAGCAGCTCCCTTATAGCGCGGGAGCGGTACTTC. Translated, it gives CASSSLIARERYF.

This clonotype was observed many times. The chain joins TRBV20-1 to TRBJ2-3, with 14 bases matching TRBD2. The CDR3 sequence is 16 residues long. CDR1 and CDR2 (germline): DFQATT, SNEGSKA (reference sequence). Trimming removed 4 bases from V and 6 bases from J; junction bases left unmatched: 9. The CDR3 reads CSATPRGTSGGDTQYF. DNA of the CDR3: TGCAGTGCTACCCCCCGGGGGACTAGCGGGGGTGATACGCAGTATTTT.

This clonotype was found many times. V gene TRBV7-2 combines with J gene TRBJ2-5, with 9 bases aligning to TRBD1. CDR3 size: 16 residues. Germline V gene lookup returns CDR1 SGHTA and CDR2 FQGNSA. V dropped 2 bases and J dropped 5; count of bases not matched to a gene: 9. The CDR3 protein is CASSLTLTGGSETQYF. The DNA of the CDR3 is TGTGCCAGCAGCTTAACCCTAACAGGGGGCAGCGAGACCCAGTACTTC.

The CDR3 region is CASSHPIYNEQFF. The CDR3 bases are TGCGCCAGCAGCCACCCAATCTACAATGAGCAGTTCTTC. The V and J genes are TRBV5-1 and TRBJ2-1; no reliable D call. The CDR3 loop spans 13 amino acids. Germline values: CDR1 SGHRS, CDR2 YFSETQ. Trimming pared 4 bases from V and 3 bases from J, leaving 8 bases between.